Listed below are T cell receptor beta chains from one sample, sequenced in a study of Ad26.COV2.S vaccination and SARS-CoV-2 variants. Repertoires were generated with immunoSEQ multiplex PCR, while TCRdb's copy carries only in-frame clones and drops some. The table records about 450,000 clones, roughly 89% of them present only once. The sequenced sample was peripheral blood, obtained in a trial of Ad26.COV2.S vaccine versus placebo. These TCRs come from a person between 18 and 59 years old who received the Ad26.COV2.S COVID-19 vaccine or a placebo. Each CDR3 is given with its conserved first and last residue. A D gene is named only where the DNA matches it firmly. Part of the rows lack a size; the others show once, few, many or a class for expanded clones.

D: TRBD1
J: TRBJ2-2
size: -
V: TRBV5-5
CDR3: CASSLTGGSVGELFF
DNA: TGTGCCAGCAGCTTAACAGGGGGCTCCGTCGGGGAGCTGTTTTTT

D: TRBD2
J: TRBJ2-1
size: -
V: TRBV3-1/TRBV3-2
CDR3: CASSDVREGRAYNEQFF
DNA: TGTGCCAGCAGCGATGTTCGGGAGGGCCGCGCCTACAATGAGCAGTTCTTC

D: TRBD1
J: TRBJ2-2
size: -
V: TRBV19
CDR3: CASRDRGRPTGELFF
DNA: TGTGCCAGTAGGGATAGGGGGCGGCCCACCGGGGAGCTGTTTTTT

D: -
J: TRBJ1-3
size: once
V: TRBV6-5
CDR3: CASRPLSGVGNTIYF
DNA: TGTGCCAGCAGACCATTAAGCGGGGTTGGAAACACCATATATTTT

D: -
J: TRBJ1-2
size: once
V: TRBV28
CDR3: CASSLHANYGYTF
DNA: TGTGCCAGCAGTTTACATGCTAACTATGGCTACACCTTC

D: TRBD2
J: TRBJ2-1
size: -
V: TRBV4-3
CDR3: CASSRTSGSGNEQFF
DNA: TGCGCCAGCTCAAGGACTAGCGGGAGTGGCAATGAGCAGTTCTTC

D: TRBD1
J: TRBJ1-3
size: few
V: TRBV19
CDR3: CASSSSTGYGNTIYF
DNA: TGTGCCAGTAGTTCTTCGACAGGGTATGGAAACACCATATATTTT

D: -
J: TRBJ1-5
size: -
V: TRBV4-1
CDR3: CASSQGAGVSNQPQHF
DNA: TGCGCCAGCAGCCAAGGAGCAGGGGTTAGCAATCAGCCCCAGCATTTT

D: -
J: TRBJ1-1
size: -
V: TRBV28
CDR3: CASSLVEGNTEAFF
DNA: TGTGCCAGCAGTTTGGTCGAAGGGAACACTGAAGCTTTCTTT

D: -
J: TRBJ2-5
size: -
V: TRBV27
CDR3: CASSLRRDETQYF
DNA: TGTGCCAGCAGTTTGCGGAGGGACGAGACCCAGTACTTC

D: -
J: TRBJ1-6
size: few
V: TRBV2
CDR3: CASSEARPSSSYNSPLHF
DNA: TGTGCCAGCAGTGAAGCGAGGCCGTCGAGCTCCTATAATTCACCCCTCCACTTT

D: -
J: TRBJ1-4
size: few
V: TRBV7-8
CDR3: CASSSIDDEKLFF
DNA: TGTGCCAGCAGCTCAATTGATGATGAAAAACTGTTTTTT

D: -
J: TRBJ2-5
size: -
V: TRBV7-2
CDR3: CASSTWANQETQYF
DNA: TGTGCCAGCAGCACCTGGGCCAACCAAGAGACCCAGTACTTC

D: TRBD1
J: TRBJ2-7
size: -
V: TRBV15
CDR3: CATAPDRGPYEQYF
DNA: TGTGCCACCGCCCCGGACAGGGGACCCTACGAGCAGTACTTC

D: -
J: TRBJ2-3
size: -
V: TRBV5-1
CDR3: CASSFTGTDTQYF
DNA: TGCGCCAGCAGCTTTACAGGGACAGATACGCAGTATTTT

D: TRBD1
J: TRBJ1-4
size: -
V: TRBV11-3
CDR3: CASSLQGATNEKLFF
DNA: TGTGCCAGCAGCCTACAGGGGGCAACTAATGAAAAACTGTTTTTT

D: -
J: TRBJ1-1
size: -
V: TRBV5-1
CDR3: CASSLEVQGTEAFF
DNA: TGCGCCAGCAGCTTGGAAGTCCAGGGCACTGAAGCTTTCTTT

D: -
J: TRBJ1-5
size: -
V: TRBV11-3
CDR3: CASSLGQGRDQPQHF
DNA: TGTGCCAGCAGCTTAGGCCAGGGGCGAGATCAGCCCCAGCATTTT

D: -
J: TRBJ1-1
size: -
V: TRBV5-6
CDR3: CASSWGGLQFYTEAFF
DNA: TGTGCCAGCAGCTGGGGGGGTTTACAATTCTACACTGAAGCTTTCTTT

D: TRBD1
J: TRBJ1-5
size: -
V: TRBV7-8
CDR3: CASSLGQGHQPQHF
DNA: TGTGCCAGCAGCTTAGGACAGGGCCATCAGCCCCAGCATTTT

D: -
J: TRBJ1-5
size: -
V: TRBV19
CDR3: CASASVRGAINQPQHF
DNA: TGTGCCAGTGCTAGTGTTAGGGGGGCGATTAATCAGCCCCAGCATTTT

D: -
J: TRBJ2-7
size: -
V: TRBV18
CDR3: CASSPRTAYEQYF
DNA: TGTGCCAGCTCACCACGAACGGCCTACGAGCAGTACTTC

D: TRBD2
J: TRBJ2-1
size: -
V: TRBV24-1
CDR3: CATSDPSSGTPNEQFF
DNA: TGTGCCACCAGTGACCCCTCTAGCGGGACCCCCAATGAGCAGTTCTTC

D: -
J: TRBJ2-7
size: -
V: TRBV6-2/TRBV6-3
CDR3: CASSYAMNSYEQYF
DNA: TGTGCCAGCAGTTACGCGATGAATTCCTACGAGCAGTACTTC

D: -
J: TRBJ1-5
size: -
V: TRBV27
CDR3: CASSEQSNQPQHF
DNA: TGTGCCAGCAGTGAGCAGAGCAATCAGCCCCAGCATTTT

D: -
J: TRBJ2-1
size: -
V: TRBV7-2
CDR3: CASSSGTYNEQFF
DNA: TGTGCCAGCAGCTCCGGGACTTACAATGAGCAGTTCTTC

D: -
J: TRBJ1-2
size: -
V: TRBV25-1
CDR3: CAIEAGDYGYTF
DNA: TGTGCCATCGAAGCAGGGGATTATGGCTACACCTTC

D: -
J: TRBJ2-7
size: -
V: TRBV19
CDR3: CASSIDLWRNSYEQYF
DNA: TGTGCCAGTAGTATAGATCTATGGAGGAATTCCTACGAGCAGTACTTC

D: -
J: TRBJ2-2
size: -
V: TRBV24-1
CDR3: CATSDPGSESYTGELFF
DNA: TGTGCCACCAGTGACCCCGGGTCCGAAAGTTACACCGGGGAGCTGTTTTTT

D: -
J: TRBJ1-1
size: -
V: TRBV7-2
CDR3: CASSPGRARGEAFF
DNA: TGTGCCAGCAGTCCCGGCAGGGCTCGTGGGGAAGCTTTCTTT

D: -
J: TRBJ1-1
size: -
V: TRBV2
CDR3: CASRTAGLEAFF
DNA: TGTGCCAGCAGAACCGCGGGGCTTGAAGCTTTCTTT

D: -
J: TRBJ2-1
size: -
V: TRBV3-1/TRBV3-2
CDR3: CASSLHPLSQEQFF
DNA: TGTGCCAGCAGCCTCCATCCCCTCTCACAGGAGCAGTTCTTC

D: TRBD1
J: TRBJ2-3
size: -
V: TRBV4-1
CDR3: CASSLWDRETDTQYF
DNA: TGCGCCAGCAGCCTCTGGGACAGAGAAACAGATACGCAGTATTTT

D: -
J: TRBJ2-1
size: -
V: TRBV4-3
CDR3: CASSQRHLQGFQQFF
DNA: TGCGCCAGCAGCCAAAGACACCTACAGGGATTCCAGCAGTTCTTC

D: TRBD2
J: TRBJ2-1
size: -
V: TRBV7-7
CDR3: CASSLGLAEYNEQFF
DNA: TGTGCCAGCAGCCTGGGACTAGCGGAGTACAATGAGCAGTTCTTC

D: -
J: TRBJ2-1
size: -
V: TRBV5-1
CDR3: CASSLPRESSYNEQFF
DNA: TGCGCCAGCAGCCTACCCCGTGAAAGCTCCTACAATGAGCAGTTCTTC

D: -
J: TRBJ1-2
size: -
V: TRBV11-3
CDR3: CASSLDVIGASYGYTF
DNA: TGTGCCAGCAGCTTAGATGTGATCGGGGCCTCCTATGGCTACACCTTC

D: -
J: TRBJ1-2
size: -
V: TRBV19
CDR3: CATVMGANYTF
DNA: TGTGCCACAGTAATGGGGGCCAACTACACCTTC

D: -
J: TRBJ2-3
size: -
V: TRBV7-8
CDR3: CASSLAGTPTDTQYF
DNA: TGTGCCAGCAGCTTAGCTGGCACCCCCACAGATACGCAGTATTTT

D: -
J: TRBJ2-5
size: -
V: TRBV4-2
CDR3: CASSHARAREETQYF
DNA: TGTGCCAGCAGCCATGCTCGTGCCCGCGAGGAGACCCAGTACTTC

D: TRBD1
J: TRBJ2-1
size: -
V: TRBV4-3
CDR3: CASSQQDRGSNEQFF
DNA: TGCGCCAGCAGCCAACAGGACAGGGGAAGCAATGAGCAGTTCTTC

D: -
J: TRBJ2-2
size: -
V: TRBV29-1
CDR3: CSADRDTGELFF
DNA: TGCAGCGCGGACAGAGACACCGGGGAGCTGTTTTTT

D: -
J: TRBJ1-1
size: -
V: TRBV7-2
CDR3: CASTFRGGRDTEAFF
DNA: TGTGCCAGCACCTTCCGTGGGGGCCGGGACACTGAAGCTTTCTTT

D: -
J: TRBJ2-7
size: few
V: TRBV27
CDR3: CASSPVGYEQYF
DNA: TGTGCCAGCAGCCCAGTCGGCTACGAGCAGTACTTC

D: -
J: TRBJ2-5
size: -
V: TRBV5-1
CDR3: CASSLAGDQETQYF
DNA: TGCGCCAGCAGCTTGGCTGGGGATCAAGAGACCCAGTACTTC

D: -
J: TRBJ2-5
size: -
V: TRBV29-1
CDR3: CSVPTVMQETQYF
DNA: TGCAGCGTTCCGACAGTTATGCAAGAGACCCAGTACTTC

D: -
J: TRBJ2-4
size: -
V: TRBV3-1/TRBV3-2
CDR3: CASSQVLGAADIQYF
DNA: TGTGCCAGCAGCCAAGTTCTGGGGGCCGCGGACATTCAGTACTTC

D: TRBD1
J: TRBJ1-2
size: -
V: TRBV6-6
CDR3: CASRGGTGPYTF
DNA: TGTGCCAGCAGGGGAGGGACAGGGCCCTACACCTTC

D: -
J: TRBJ1-1
size: once
V: TRBV28
CDR3: CASSLTGSPEAFF
DNA: TGTGCCAGCAGCCTTACAGGGAGTCCTGAAGCTTTCTTT

D: -
J: TRBJ1-5
size: -
V: TRBV4-1
CDR3: CASSQDGGPNQPQHF
DNA: TGCGCCAGCAGCCAAGATGGGGGGCCAAATCAGCCCCAGCATTTT

D: TRBD1
J: TRBJ1-1
size: -
V: TRBV3-1/TRBV3-2
CDR3: CASSQDRGQAKAFF
DNA: TGTGCCAGCAGCCAAGATAGGGGACAGGCAAAAGCTTTCTTT

D: -
J: TRBJ2-1
size: -
V: TRBV29-1
CDR3: CSAFLSLTGRQFF
DNA: TGCAGCGCCTTCCTCTCCCTGACAGGTCGTCAGTTCTTC

D: -
J: TRBJ2-3
size: -
V: TRBV5-1
CDR3: CASSLEGVDTQYF
DNA: TGCGCCAGCAGCTTGGAGGGAGTCGATACGCAGTATTTT

D: -
J: TRBJ1-6
size: -
V: TRBV4-2
CDR3: CASNPGVRMDSPLHF
DNA: TGTGCCAGTAACCCGGGGGTACGAATGGATTCACCCCTCCACTTT